This TCR beta chain appears in the sequencing data of a study of cytomegalovirus exposure and HLA in healthy donors. Findings of the study overall: Cytomegalovirus status, reportedly, was diagnosed with high specificity and sensitivity by the classifier. Exclusion applied to some V segments, including TRBV6-2 and TRBV6-3, as they were indistinguishable.

Remarks on this clone: Its specificity is not known.

Primers included in the PCR were 60 Vbeta and 13 Jbeta primers. Method: immunoSEQ multiplex PCR; TCRdb's copy keeps in-frame clones and lacks some. The repertoire includes over 200,000 clones, 75% to 85% of them detected once, and around 2.8% sits in the top ten. Germline loops: CDR1 SGDLS, CDR2 YYNGEE. The V gene end was trimmed by 3 bases and the J gene end by 3 bases; junction bases not matched to a gene: 6. The CDR3 extends over 16 amino acids. The TCR comes from a woman aged 60-75 years in good health and CMV-seropositive. The sample comprised PBMCs. The chain combines TRBV9 with TRBJ1-4; 9 bases agree with TRBD1. The DNA for the CDR3 is TGTGCCAGCAGCGCATACAGGGGGCGGTCTAATGAAAAACTGTTTTTT. This translates into CASSAYRGRSNEKLFF.